This record covers a single T cell receptor beta chain. The germline V and J ends were trimmed by 5 bases and 10 bases, with 12 bases remaining between them. CDR3 length: 12 amino acids. Germline values: CDR1 SGHTA, CDR2 FQGNSA. This sample stems from a study of cytomegalovirus exposure and HLA in healthy donors. These donors, healthy bone marrow donors, were studied. 60 Vbeta and 13 Jbeta primers were used in PCR. Clones were read by immunoSEQ multiplex PCR, and TCRdb kept only the in-frame ones, dropping some. The repertoire holds about 100,000 clones, with about three quarters as singletons. Sequenced material: PBMCs. The chain links TRBV7-2 to TRBJ2-4; D might be TRBD1 (6 bases). The origin of this receptor is a male donor in good health and CMV-seropositive. The CDR3 is CASSQQGLIQYF. CDR3 coding DNA: TGTGCCAGCAGCCAACAGGGTCTAATTCAGTACTTC.